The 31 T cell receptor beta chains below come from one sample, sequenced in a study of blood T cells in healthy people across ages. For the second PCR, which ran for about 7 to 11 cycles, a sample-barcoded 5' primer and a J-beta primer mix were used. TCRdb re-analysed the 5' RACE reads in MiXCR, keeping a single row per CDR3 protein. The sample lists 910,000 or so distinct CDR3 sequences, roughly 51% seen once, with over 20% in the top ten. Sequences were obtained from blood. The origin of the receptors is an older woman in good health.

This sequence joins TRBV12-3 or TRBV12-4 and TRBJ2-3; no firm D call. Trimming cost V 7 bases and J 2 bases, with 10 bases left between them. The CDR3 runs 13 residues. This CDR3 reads CASTYQATDTQYF. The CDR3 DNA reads TGTGCCAGCACATATCAGGCCACAGATACGCAGTATTTT.

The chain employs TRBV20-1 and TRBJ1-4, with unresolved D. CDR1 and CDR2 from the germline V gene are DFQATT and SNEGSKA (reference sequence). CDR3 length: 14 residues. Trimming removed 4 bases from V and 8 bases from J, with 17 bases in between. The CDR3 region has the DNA TGCAGTGCTATAAGGACCCGGGGAGGCGAAAAACTGTTTTTT. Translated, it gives CSAIRTRGGEKLFF.

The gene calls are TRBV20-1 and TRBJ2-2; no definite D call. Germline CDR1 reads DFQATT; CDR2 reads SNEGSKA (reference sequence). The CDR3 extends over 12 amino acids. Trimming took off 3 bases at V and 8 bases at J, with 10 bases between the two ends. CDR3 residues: CSASPSWGELFF. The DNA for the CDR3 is TGCAGTGCTAGCCCCTCGTGGGGGGAGCTGTTTTTT.

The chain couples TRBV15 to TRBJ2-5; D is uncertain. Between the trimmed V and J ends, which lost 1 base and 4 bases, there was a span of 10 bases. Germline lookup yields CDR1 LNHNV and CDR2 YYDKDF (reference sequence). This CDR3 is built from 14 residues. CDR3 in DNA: TGTGCCACCAGCAGAGTGAATTCGGGAGAGACCCAGTACTTC. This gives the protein CATSRVNSGETQYF.

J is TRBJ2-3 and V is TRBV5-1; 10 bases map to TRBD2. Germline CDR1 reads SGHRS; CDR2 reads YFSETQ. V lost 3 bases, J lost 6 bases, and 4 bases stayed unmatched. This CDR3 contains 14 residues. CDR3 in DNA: TGCGCCAGCAGCTCTCTAGCGGGAGAGGATACGCAGTATTTT. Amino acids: CASSSLAGEDTQYF. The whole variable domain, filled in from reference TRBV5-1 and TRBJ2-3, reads KAGVTQTPRYLIKTRGQQVTLSCSPISGHRSVSWYQQTPGQGLQFLFEYFSETQRNKGNFPGRFSGRQFSNSRSEMNVSTLELGDSALYLCASSSLAGEDTQYFGPGTRLTVL.

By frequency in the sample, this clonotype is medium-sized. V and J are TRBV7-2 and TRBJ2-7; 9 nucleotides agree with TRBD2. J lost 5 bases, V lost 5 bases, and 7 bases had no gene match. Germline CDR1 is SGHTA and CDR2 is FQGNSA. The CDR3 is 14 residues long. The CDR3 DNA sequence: TGTGCCAGCAGCCCCATAGCGGGAGTCAACGAGCAGTACTTC. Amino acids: CASSPIAGVNEQYF.

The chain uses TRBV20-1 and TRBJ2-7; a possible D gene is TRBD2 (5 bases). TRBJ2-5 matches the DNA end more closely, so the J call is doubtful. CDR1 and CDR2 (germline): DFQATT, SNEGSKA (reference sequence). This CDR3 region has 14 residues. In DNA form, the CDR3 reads TGCAGTGCTAGAGACGGGCGAGGAGGAGAGACCCAGTACTTC. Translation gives CSARDGRGGETQYF.

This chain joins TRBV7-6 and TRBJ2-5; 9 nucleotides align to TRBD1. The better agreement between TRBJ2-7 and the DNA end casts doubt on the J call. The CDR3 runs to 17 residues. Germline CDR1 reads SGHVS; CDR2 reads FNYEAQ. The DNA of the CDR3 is TGTGCCAGCAGCTCGGGACAGGGAGTCCGCCGGTTGGACGAGCAGTACTTC. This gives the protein CASSSGQGVRRLDEQYF.

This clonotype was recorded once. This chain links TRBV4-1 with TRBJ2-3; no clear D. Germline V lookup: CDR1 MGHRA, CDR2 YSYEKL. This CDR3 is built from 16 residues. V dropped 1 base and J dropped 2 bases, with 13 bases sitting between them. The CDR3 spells CASSQGRARFTDTQYF. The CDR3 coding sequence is TGCGCCAGCAGCCAAGGGCGAGCCAGGTTCACAGATACGCAGTATTTT.

The CDR3 sequence: CASSLSPVPGLSWVLDEQFF. The CDR3 DNA reads TGTGCCAGCAGTTTATCACCCGTCCCAGGGTTATCATGGGTTCTGGATGAGCAGTTCTTC. The chain is built from TRBV12-3 or TRBV12-4 and TRBJ2-1; a weak D match, TRBD1 (5 bases). CDR3 length: 20 amino acids. V was shortened by 2 bases and J by 8 bases, with 31 bases between the two germline ends.

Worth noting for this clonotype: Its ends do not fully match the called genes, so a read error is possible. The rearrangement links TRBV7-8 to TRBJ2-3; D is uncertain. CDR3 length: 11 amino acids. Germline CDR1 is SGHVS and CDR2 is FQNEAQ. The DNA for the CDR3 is TGTGCCAGCAACTTATTAGATACGCAGTATTTT. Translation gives CASNLLDTQYF. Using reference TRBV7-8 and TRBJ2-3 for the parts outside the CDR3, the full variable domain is GAGVSQSPRYKVAKRGQDVALRCDPISGHVSLFWYQQALGQGPEFLTYFQNEAQLDKSGLPSDRFFAERPEGSVSTLKIQRTQQEDSAVYLCASNLLDTQYFGPGTRLTVL.

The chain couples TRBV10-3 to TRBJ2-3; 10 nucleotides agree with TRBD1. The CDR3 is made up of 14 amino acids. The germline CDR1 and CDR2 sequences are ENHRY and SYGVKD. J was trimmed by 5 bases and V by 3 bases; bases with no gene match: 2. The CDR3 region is CAISEGTGVDTQYF. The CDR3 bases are TGTGCCATCAGTGAAGGGACAGGGGTAGATACGCAGTATTTT.

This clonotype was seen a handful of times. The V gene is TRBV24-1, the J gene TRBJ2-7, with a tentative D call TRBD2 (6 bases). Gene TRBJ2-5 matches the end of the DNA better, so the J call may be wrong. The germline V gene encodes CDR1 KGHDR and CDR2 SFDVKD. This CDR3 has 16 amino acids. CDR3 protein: CATSDPSGGSKKTQYF. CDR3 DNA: TGTGCCACCAGTGACCCCTCTGGGGGGTCGAAAAAGACCCAGTACTTC.

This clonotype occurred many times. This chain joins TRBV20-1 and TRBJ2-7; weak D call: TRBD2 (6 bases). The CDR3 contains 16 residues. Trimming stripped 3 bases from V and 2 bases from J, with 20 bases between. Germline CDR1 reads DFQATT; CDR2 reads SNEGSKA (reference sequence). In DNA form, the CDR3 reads TGCAGTGCTAGCCCCACGGCCACGGAGGGCCCCTACGAGCAGTACTTC. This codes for CSASPTATEGPYEQYF.

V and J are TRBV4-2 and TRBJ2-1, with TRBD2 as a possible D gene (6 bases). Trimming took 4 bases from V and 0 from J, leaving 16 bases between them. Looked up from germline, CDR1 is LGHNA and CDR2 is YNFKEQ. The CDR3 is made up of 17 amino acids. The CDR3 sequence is CASSLTEAGVSYNEQFF. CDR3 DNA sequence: TGTGCCAGCAGCCTCACGGAAGCGGGCGTCTCCTACAATGAGCAGTTCTTC.

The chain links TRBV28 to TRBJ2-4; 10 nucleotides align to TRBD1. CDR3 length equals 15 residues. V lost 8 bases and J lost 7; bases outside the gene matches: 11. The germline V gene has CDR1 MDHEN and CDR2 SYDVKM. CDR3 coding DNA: TGTGCCAGCTCCCCTTTAGGGACAGGGGCTAACATTCAGTACTTC. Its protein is CASSPLGTGANIQYF.

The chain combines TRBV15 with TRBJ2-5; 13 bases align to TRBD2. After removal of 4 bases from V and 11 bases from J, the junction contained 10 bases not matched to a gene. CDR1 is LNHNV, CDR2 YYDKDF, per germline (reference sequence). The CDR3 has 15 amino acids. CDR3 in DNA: TGTGCCACCAGCACCGGGACTAGCGGGATCAATGAGCAGTACTTC. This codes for CATSTGTSGINEQYF.

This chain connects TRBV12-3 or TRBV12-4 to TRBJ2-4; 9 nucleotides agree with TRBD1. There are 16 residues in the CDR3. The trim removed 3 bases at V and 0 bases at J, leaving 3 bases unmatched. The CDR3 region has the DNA TGTGCCAGCAGTTTCGGACAGGGGCTAGCCAAAAACATTCAGTACTTC. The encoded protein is CASSFGQGLAKNIQYF.

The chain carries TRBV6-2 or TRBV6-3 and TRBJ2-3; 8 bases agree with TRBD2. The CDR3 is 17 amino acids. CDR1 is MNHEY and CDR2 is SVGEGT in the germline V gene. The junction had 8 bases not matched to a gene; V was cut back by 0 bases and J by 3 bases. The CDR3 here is CASSYSSYSGVTDTQYF. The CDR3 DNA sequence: TGTGCCAGCAGTTACTCGAGTTATAGCGGGGTTACAGATACGCAGTATTTT.

CDR3 nucleotide sequence: TGTGCCAGCAGCCCTCTAGCGGGAGGAGACACCGGGGAGCTGTTTTTT. Protein sequence: CASSPLAGGDTGELFF. The V call is TRBV7-9, the J call TRBJ2-2; 11 nucleotides align to TRBD2. The V segment lost 5 bases and the J segment 3 bases; nucleotides outside the gene matches: 5. Germline CDR1 and CDR2: SEHNR and FQNEAQ (reference sequence). The CDR3 is 16 residues long.

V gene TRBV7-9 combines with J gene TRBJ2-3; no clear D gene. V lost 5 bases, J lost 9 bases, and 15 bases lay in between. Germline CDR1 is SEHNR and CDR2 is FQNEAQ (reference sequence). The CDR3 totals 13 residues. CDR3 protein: CASSQPEEITQYF. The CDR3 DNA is TGTGCCAGCAGCCAACCCGAGGAGATAACGCAGTATTTT.

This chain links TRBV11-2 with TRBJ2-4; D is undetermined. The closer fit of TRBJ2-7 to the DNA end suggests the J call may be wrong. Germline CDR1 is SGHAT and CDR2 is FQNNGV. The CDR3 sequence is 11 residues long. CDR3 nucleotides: TGTGCCAGTCAGACGGACTACGAGCAGTACTTC. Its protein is CASQTDYEQYF.

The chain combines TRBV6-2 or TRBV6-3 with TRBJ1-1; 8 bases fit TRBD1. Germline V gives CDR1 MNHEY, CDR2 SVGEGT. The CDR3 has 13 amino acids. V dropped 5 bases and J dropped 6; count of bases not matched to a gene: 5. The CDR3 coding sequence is TGTGCCAGCAGTCGACAGGGGAGTCCTGAAGCTTTCTTT. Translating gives CASSRQGSPEAFF.

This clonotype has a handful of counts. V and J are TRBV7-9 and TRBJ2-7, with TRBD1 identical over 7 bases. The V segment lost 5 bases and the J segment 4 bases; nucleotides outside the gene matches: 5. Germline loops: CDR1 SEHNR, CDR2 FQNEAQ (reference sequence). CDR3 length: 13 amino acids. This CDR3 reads CASSESRGYEQYF. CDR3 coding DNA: TGTGCCAGCAGCGAAAGCAGGGGGTACGAGCAGTACTTC.

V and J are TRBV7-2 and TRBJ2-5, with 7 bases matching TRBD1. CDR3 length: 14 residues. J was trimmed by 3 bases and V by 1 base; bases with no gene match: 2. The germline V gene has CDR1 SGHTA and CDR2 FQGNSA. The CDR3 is CASSLETGEETQYF. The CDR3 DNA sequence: TGTGCCAGCAGCTTAGAAACAGGGGAAGAGACCCAGTACTTC. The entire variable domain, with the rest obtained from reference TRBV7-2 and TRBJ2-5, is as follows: GAGVSQSPSNKVTEKGKDVELRCDPISGHTALYWYRQSLGQGLEFLIYFQGNSAPDKSGLPSDRFSAERTGGSVSTLTIQRTQQEDSAVYLCASSLETGEETQYFGPGTRLLVL.

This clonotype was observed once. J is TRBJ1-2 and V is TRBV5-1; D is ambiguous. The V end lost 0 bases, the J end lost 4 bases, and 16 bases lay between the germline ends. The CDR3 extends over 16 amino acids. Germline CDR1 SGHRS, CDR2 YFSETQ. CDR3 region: CASSLAGRLALYGYTF. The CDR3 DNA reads TGCGCCAGCAGCTTGGCGGGCAGGCTTGCCCTCTATGGCTACACCTTC. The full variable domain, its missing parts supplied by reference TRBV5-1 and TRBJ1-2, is KAGVTQTPRYLIKTRGQQVTLSCSPISGHRSVSWYQQTPGQGLQFLFEYFSETQRNKGNFPGRFSGRQFSNSRSEMNVSTLELGDSALYLCASSLAGRLALYGYTFGSGTRLTVV.

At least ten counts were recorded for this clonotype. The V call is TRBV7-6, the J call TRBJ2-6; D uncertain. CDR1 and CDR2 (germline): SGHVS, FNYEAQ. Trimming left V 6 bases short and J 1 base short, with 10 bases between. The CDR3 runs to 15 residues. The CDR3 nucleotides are TGTGCCAGCAGTCCAGTCCCTTCTGGGGCCAACGTCCTGACTTTC. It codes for CASSPVPSGANVLTF.

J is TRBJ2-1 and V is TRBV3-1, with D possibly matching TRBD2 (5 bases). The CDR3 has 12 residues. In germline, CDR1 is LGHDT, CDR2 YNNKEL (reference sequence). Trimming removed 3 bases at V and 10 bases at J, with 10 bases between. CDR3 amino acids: CASSQPTGEQFF. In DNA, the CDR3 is TGTGCCAGCAGCCAGCCCACGGGGGAGCAGTTCTTC.

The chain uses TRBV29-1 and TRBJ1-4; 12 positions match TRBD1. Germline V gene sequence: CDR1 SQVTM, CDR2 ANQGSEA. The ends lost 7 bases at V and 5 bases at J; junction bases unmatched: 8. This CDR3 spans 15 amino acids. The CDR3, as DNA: TGCAGCGCGTCCCGGGACAGGGGGCTGAATGAAAAACTGTTTTTT. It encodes CSASRDRGLNEKLFF.

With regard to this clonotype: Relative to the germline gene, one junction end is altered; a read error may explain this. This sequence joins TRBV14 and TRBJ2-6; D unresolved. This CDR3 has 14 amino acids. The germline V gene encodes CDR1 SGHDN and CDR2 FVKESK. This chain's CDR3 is CANSWISGANVLTF. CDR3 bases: TGTGCCAACAGCTGGATCTCTGGGGCCAACGTCCTGACTTTC.

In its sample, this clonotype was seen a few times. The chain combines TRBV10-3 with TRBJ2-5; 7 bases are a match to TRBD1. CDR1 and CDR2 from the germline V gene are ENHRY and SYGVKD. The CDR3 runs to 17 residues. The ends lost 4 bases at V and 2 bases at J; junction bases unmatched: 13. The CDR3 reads CAISAETGKRTQETQYF. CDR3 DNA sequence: TGTGCCATCAGTGCAGAGACAGGGAAGAGGACTCAAGAGACCCAGTACTTC.